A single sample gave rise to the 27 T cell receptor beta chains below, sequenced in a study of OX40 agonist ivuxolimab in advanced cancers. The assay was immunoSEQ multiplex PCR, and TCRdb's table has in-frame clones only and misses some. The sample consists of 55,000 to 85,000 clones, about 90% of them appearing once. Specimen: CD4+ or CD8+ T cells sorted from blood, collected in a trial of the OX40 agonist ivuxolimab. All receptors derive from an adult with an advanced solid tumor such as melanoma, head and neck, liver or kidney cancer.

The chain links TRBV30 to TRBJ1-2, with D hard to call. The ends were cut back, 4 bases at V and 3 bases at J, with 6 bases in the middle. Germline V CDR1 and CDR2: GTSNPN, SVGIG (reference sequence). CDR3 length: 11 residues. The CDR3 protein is CAWNLDYGYTF. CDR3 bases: TGTGCCTGGAACCTCGACTATGGCTACACCTTC. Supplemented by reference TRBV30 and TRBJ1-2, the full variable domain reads SQTIHQWPATLVQPVGSPLSLECTVEGTSNPNLYWYRQAAGRGLQLLFYSVGIGQISSEVPQNLSASRPQDRQFILSSKKLLLSDSGFYLCAWNLDYGYTFGSGTRLTVV.

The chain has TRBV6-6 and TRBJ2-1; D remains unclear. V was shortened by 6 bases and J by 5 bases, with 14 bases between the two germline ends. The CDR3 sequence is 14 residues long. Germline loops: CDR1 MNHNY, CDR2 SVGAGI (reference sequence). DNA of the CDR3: TGTGCCAGCAGCAAGGAGACTGGGAACAATGAGCAGTTCTTC. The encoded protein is CASSKETGNNEQFF.

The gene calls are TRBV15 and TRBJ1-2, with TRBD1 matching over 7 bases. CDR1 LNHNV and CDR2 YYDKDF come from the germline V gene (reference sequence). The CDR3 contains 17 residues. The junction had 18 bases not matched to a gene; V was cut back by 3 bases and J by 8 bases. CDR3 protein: CATSRPGQHYRGGGYTF. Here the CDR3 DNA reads TGTGCCACCAGCAGGCCGGGACAGCATTACAGGGGCGGAGGCTACACCTTC.

The chain's CDR3 is CASNRGVNQPQHF. The DNA of the CDR3 is TGTGCCAGCAACAGGGGGGTCAATCAGCCCCAGCATTTT. This rearrangement joins TRBV2 to TRBJ1-5, with 8 bases that match TRBD1. The CDR3 spans 13 residues. Losses at the gene ends were 7 bases for V and 3 bases for J; bases not matched to a gene: 2. The germline CDR1 and CDR2 sequences are SNHLY and FYNNEI.

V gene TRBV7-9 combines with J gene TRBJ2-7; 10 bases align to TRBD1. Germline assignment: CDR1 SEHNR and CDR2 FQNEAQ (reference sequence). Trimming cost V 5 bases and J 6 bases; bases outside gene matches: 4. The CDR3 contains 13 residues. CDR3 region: CASSVGDRGEQYF. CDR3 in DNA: TGTGCCAGCAGCGTAGGGGACAGGGGCGAGCAGTACTTC.

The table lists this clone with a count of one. The CDR3 reads CASSYVAGRTYEQYF. CDR3 in DNA: TGTGCCAGCAGCTATGTAGCGGGAAGGACCTACGAGCAGTACTTC. The chain employs TRBV7-2 and TRBJ2-7; 8 nucleotides align to TRBD2. This CDR3 spans 15 amino acids. The V segment lost 4 bases and the J segment 2 bases; nucleotides outside the gene matches: 7. The germline V gene has CDR1 SGHTA and CDR2 FQGNSA.

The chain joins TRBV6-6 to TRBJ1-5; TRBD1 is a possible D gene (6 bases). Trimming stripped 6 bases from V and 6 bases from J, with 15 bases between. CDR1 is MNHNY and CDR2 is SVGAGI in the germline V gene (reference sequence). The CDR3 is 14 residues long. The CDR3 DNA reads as TGTGCCAGCAGCAGGGGCGGGGGGGTTCAGCCCCAGCATTTT. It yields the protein CASSRGGGVQPQHF.

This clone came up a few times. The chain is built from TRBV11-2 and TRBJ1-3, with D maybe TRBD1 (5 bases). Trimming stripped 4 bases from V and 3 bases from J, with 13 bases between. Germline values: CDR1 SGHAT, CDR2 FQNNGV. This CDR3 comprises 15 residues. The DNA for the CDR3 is TGTGCCAGCAGCTCTCTCGGGACGTTTGGAAACACCATATATTTT. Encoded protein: CASSSLGTFGNTIYF. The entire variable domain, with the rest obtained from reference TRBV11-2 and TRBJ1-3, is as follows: EAGVAQSPRYKIIEKRQSVAFWCNPISGHATLYWYQQILGQGPKLLIQFQNNGVVDDSQLPKDRFSAERLKGVDSTLKIQPAKLEDSAVYLCASSSLGTFGNTIYFGEGSWLTVV.

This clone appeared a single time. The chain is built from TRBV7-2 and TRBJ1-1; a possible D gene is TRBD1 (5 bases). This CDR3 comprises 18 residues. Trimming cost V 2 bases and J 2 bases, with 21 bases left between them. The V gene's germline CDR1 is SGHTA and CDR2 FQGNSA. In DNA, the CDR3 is TGTGCCAGCAGCTTATCCGAGGGACTTTCTGCCCCCAACACTGAAGCTTTCTTT. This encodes CASSLSEGLSAPNTEAFF.

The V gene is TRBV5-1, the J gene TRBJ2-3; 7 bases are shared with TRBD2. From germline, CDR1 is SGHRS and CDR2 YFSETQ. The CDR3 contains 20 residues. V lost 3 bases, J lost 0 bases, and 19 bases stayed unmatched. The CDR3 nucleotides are TGCGCCAGCAGCTGGGTATCAGGGTCCAGAGGTAGCGGGAGCACAGATACGCAGTATTTT. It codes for CASSWVSGSRGSGSTDTQYF.

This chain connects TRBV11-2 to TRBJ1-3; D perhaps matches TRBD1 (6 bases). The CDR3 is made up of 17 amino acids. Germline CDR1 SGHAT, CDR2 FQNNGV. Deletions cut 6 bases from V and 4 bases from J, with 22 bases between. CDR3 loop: CASRLGTGGLKGNTIYF. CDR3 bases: TGTGCCAGCAGGTTGGGGACGGGGGGCCTAAAAGGAAACACCATATATTTT. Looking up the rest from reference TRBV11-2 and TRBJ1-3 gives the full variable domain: EAGVAQSPRYKIIEKRQSVAFWCNPISGHATLYWYQQILGQGPKLLIQFQNNGVVDDSQLPKDRFSAERLKGVDSTLKIQPAKLEDSAVYLCASRLGTGGLKGNTIYFGEGSWLTVV.

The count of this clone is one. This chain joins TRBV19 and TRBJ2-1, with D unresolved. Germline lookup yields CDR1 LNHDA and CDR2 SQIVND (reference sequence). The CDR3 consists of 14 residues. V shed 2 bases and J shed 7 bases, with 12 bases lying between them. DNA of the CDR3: TGTGCCAGTAGTATATCCAAAATTATTAATGAGCAGTTCTTC. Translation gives CASSISKIINEQFF.

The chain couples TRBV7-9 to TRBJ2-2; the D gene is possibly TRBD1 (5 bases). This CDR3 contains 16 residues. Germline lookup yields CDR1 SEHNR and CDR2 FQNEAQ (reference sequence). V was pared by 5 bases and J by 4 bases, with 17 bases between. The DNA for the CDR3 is TGTGCCAGCAGCCCGGACACCCCTCAAACCACCGGGGAGCTGTTTTTT. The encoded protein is CASSPDTPQTTGELFF.

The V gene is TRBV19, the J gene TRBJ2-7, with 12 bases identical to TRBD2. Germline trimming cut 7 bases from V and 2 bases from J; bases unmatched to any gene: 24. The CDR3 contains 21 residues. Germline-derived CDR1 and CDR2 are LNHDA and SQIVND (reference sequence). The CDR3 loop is CASINPQYLRGLAGGTYEQYF. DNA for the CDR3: TGTGCCAGTATTAACCCGCAGTACCTACGGGGCCTAGCGGGAGGGACCTACGAGCAGTACTTC.

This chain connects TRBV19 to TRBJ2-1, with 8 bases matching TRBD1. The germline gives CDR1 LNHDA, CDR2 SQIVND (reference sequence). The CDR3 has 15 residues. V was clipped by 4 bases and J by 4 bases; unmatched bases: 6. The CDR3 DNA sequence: TGTGCCAGTAGTACAGGGGGCGGCCGATACAATGAGCAGTTCTTC. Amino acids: CASSTGGGRYNEQFF.

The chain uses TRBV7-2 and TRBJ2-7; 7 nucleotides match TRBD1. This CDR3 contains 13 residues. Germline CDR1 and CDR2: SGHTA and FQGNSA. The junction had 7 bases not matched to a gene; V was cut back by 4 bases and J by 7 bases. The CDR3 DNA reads TGTGCCAGCAGCTCCGACAGGGTAGGTGAGCAGTACTTC. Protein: CASSSDRVGEQYF.

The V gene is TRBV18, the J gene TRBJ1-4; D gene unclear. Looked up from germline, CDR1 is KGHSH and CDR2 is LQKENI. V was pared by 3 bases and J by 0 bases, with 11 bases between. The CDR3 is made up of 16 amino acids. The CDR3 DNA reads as TGTGCCAGCTCACCCGGGCAGACAACAACTAATGAAAAACTGTTTTTT. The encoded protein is CASSPGQTTTNEKLFF.

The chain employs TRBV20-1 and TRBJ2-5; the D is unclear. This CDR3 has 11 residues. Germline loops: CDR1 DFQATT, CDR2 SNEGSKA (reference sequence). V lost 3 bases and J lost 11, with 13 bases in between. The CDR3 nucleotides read TGCAGTGCTAGTCCAGGTCAGGAGCAGTACTTC. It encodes CSASPGQEQYF.

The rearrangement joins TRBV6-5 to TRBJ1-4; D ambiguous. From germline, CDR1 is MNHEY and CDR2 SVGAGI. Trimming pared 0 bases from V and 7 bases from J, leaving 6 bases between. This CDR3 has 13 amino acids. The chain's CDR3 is CASSYSWGEKLFF. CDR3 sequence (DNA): TGTGCCAGCAGTTACTCGTGGGGTGAAAAACTGTTTTTT.

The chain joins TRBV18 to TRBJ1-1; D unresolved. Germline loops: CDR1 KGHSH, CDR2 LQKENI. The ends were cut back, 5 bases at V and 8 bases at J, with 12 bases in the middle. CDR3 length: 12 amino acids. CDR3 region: CASSMYLEEAFF. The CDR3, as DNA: TGTGCCAGCTCAATGTACTTGGAGGAAGCTTTCTTT.

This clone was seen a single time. The CDR3 loop is CASSLVGASDEQFF. As DNA, the CDR3 is TGTGCCAGCAGCTTAGTAGGGGCTAGCGATGAGCAGTTCTTC. V usage is TRBV7-8 and J usage is TRBJ2-1, with D possibly being TRBD2 (6 bases). V lost 1 base to trimming and J lost 8 bases, with 12 bases between them. The germline V gene has CDR1 SGHVS and CDR2 FQNEAQ. The CDR3 is 14 residues long. The full variable domain, completed using reference TRBV7-8 and TRBJ2-1, is GAGVSQSPRYKVAKRGQDVALRCDPISGHVSLFWYQQALGQGPEFLTYFQNEAQLDKSGLPSDRFFAERPEGSVSTLKIQRTQQEDSAVYLCASSLVGASDEQFFGPGTRLTVL.

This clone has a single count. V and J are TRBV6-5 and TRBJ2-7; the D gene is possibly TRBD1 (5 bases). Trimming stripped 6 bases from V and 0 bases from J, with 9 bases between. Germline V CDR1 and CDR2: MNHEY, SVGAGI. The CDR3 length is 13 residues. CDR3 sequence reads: CASRGVPSYEQYF. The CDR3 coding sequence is TGTGCCAGCAGAGGGGTCCCCTCCTACGAGCAGTACTTC.

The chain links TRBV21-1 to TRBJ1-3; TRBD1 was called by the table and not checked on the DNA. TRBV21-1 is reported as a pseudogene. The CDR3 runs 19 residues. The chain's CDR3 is CASSEQGNLKSISGNTIYF. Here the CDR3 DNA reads TGTGCCAGCAGCGAACAGGGGAACCTTAAATCGATCTCTGGAAACACCATATATTTT.

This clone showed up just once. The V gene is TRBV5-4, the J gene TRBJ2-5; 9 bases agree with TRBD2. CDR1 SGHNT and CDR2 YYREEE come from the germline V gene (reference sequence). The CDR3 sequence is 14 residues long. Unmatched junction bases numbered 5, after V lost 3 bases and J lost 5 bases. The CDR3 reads CASSSHSGSETQYF. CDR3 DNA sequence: TGTGCCAGCAGCTCCCATAGCGGGAGCGAGACCCAGTACTTC.

The CDR3 DNA follows: TGTGCCATCAGTGACAGGGATGGTCAGCCCCAGCATTTT. Amino acid sequence: CAISDRDGQPQHF. This chain links TRBV10-3 with TRBJ1-5; weak D call: TRBD1 (5 bases). The germline gives CDR1 ENHRY, CDR2 SYGVKD. V was cut by 3 bases and J by 6 bases, with 9 bases left in between. The CDR3 is made up of 13 amino acids.

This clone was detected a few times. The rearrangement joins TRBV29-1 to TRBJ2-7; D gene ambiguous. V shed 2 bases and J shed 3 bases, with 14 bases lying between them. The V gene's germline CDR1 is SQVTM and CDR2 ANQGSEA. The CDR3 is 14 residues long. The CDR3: CSVEYAGRNYEQYF. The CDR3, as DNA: TGCAGCGTTGAATACGCCGGCAGAAACTACGAGCAGTACTTC.

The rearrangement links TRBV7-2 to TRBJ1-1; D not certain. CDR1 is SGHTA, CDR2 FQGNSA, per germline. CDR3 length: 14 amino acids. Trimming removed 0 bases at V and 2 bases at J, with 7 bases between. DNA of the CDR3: TGTGCCAGCAGCTTAGCGGACGGAAACACTGAAGCTTTCTTT. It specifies CASSLADGNTEAFF.